This T cell receptor beta chain was obtained from a study of blood T cell repertoires in COVID-19. The CDR3 is 14 amino acids. Germline assignment: CDR1 LNHDA and CDR2 SQIVND (reference sequence). V was clipped by 3 bases and J by 5 bases, with 11 bases between them. Assay used: immunoSEQ multiplex PCR; TCRdb lists only in-frame clones, some missing. The repertoire holds around 200,000 clones, with 87% as singletons. Sequencing was carried out using peripheral blood. The origin of this receptor is a woman between 18 and 30 years old who had recovered from COVID-19. The J gene is TRBJ1-5, the V gene TRBV19, with D possibly TRBD1 on 5 matching bases. CDR3 nucleotides: TGTGCCAGTAGTATTTTCACAGGTGATCAGCCCCAGCATTTT. Translated, it gives CASSIFTGDQPQHF.